This T cell receptor (beta chain) was found in a study of Graves' ophthalmopathy and Graves' hyperthyroidism. The sample holds many counts of this clonotype. The antigen is not known. The study's findings and limits: This model predicted ophthalmopathy progression (sensitivity roughly 64%, specificity approximately 77%). Also, most clonotypes expanded in the thyroid above 0.001 frequency appeared in blood.

The authors amplified TCR beta CDR3 regions, and they did so from RNA transcripts for repertoire sequencing. HTBI-primed first-round RT-PCR preceded second-round multiplex PCR. TCRdb re-analysed the multiplex PCR reads in MiXCR, keeping a single row per CDR3 protein. Seen here are a few hundred thousand distinct CDR3 sequences, under 45% observed once, and the top ten hold about 4.1%. Germline V gene sequence: CDR1 KGHSH, CDR2 LQKENI. Trimming shortened V by 8 bases and J by 1 base, and 11 bases separated the two germline ends. CDR3 size: 13 residues. Sequencing was performed on peripheral blood or thyroid tissue (not recorded which). The J gene is TRBJ2-5, the V gene TRBV18; TRBD2 might be the D (6 bases). The origin of this receptor is an adult man with Graves' hyperthyroidism. The CDR3 reads CASSPGSQETQYF. The CDR3 nucleotides are TGTGCCAGCAGCCCCGGGAGCCAAGAGACCCAGTACTTC.